These T cell receptor beta chains were read from a single sample in a study of technical replicates of blood from a few donors. Produced via immunoSEQ multiplex PCR; TCRdb's table is partial and in-frame only. The data show about 62,000 clones, 85% to 90% seen once. Sequencing was performed on PBMCs. The receptors here all came from a human donor in good health. Some clones in this sample may be carry-over from other donors' samples. CDR3s include the opening cysteine and the closing phenylalanine or tryptophan. The order of the fields is D gene, clone size, J gene, V gene, CDR3 protein, CDR3 DNA. D genes are given only for firm matches. Size is stated for part of the rows, as once, few or many counts, or as a class when the clone is expanded.

-,-,TRBJ2-7,TRBV5-4,CASSHTGEQYF,TGTGCCAGCAGCCACACGGGGGAGCAGTACTTC
-,-,TRBJ2-7,TRBV7-2,CASSSPGLFSYEQYF,TGTGCCAGCAGCTCGCCGGGACTGTTCTCCTACGAGCAGTACTTC
TRBD2,few,TRBJ2-7,TRBV4-2,CASSKGLGDSYEQYF,TGTGCCAGCAGCAAAGGACTAGGGGATTCCTACGAGCAGTACTTC
-,-,TRBJ2-3,TRBV6-4,CASSERGTDTQYF,TGTGCCAGCAGTGAGCGGGGAACAGATACGCAGTATTTT
TRBD1,-,TRBJ1-2,TRBV29-1,CSVDGTGGLYGYTF,TGCAGCGTTGACGGGACAGGGGGCTTATATGGCTACACCTTC
-,few,TRBJ2-5,TRBV15,CATSRDSGTQYF,TGTGCCACCAGCAGAGATTCGGGGACCCAGTACTTC
TRBD2,-,TRBJ2-7,TRBV7-9,CASSPRTSGVSYEQYF,TGTGCCAGCAGCCCCCGGACTAGCGGAGTCTCCTACGAGCAGTACTTC
TRBD2,-,TRBJ2-1,TRBV6-5,CASSRTSGSYNEQFF,TGTGCCAGCAGCCGGACTAGCGGGTCCTACAATGAGCAGTTCTTC
-,-,TRBJ2-3,TRBV5-1,CASSDGGRGAITDTQYF,TGCGCCAGCAGCGATGGGGGTCGGGGGGCGATCACAGATACGCAGTATTTT
-,-,TRBJ2-7,TRBV4-3,CASSQDRGRDADYEQYF,TGCGCCAGCAGCCAAGATCGAGGTCGGGATGCGGACTACGAGCAGTACTTC
-,-,TRBJ2-5,TRBV9,CASSVDGRGQETQYF,TGTGCCAGCAGCGTAGATGGCAGGGGTCAAGAGACCCAGTACTTC
TRBD1,-,TRBJ2-3,TRBV11-1,CASSRDRSTDTQYF,TGTGCCAGCAGCCGGGACAGGAGCACAGATACGCAGTATTTT
TRBD1,-,TRBJ1-5,TRBV4-1,CASSQKTGSNQPQHF,TGCGCCAGCAGCCAAAAGACAGGGAGCAATCAGCCCCAGCATTTT
TRBD2,-,TRBJ2-1,TRBV6-5,CASSSSGTYNEQFF,TGTGCCAGCAGTTCTAGCGGTACCTACAATGAGCAGTTCTTC
-,-,TRBJ2-2,TRBV6-5,CASKLGAGTGELFF,TGTGCCAGCAAACTAGGAGCGGGTACCGGGGAGCTGTTTTTT
-,-,TRBJ2-7,TRBV6-6,CASTPDGGRYEQYF,TGTGCCAGCACACCGGACGGGGGAAGATACGAGCAGTACTTC
-,-,TRBJ1-4,TRBV6-5,CATRQRATNEKLFF,TGTGCCACAAGACAGCGTGCAACTAATGAAAAACTGTTTTTT
TRBD2,once,TRBJ2-4,TRBV6-1,CASSELASGRADIQYF,TGTGCCAGCAGTGAATTGGCTAGCGGGAGGGCTGACATTCAGTACTTC
TRBD1,-,TRBJ1-2,TRBV6-5,CASRGTANYGYTF,TGTGCCAGCAGAGGGACAGCCAACTATGGCTACACCTTC
TRBD1,-,TRBJ2-1,TRBV19,CASREENRGQVYEQFF,TGTGCCAGTAGGGAGGAGAACAGGGGTCAAGTCTATGAGCAGTTCTTC
-,-,TRBJ2-3,TRBV5-4,CASSEIYGGTDTQYF,TGTGCCAGCAGCGAGATCTACGGGGGCACAGATACGCAGTATTTT
TRBD1,-,TRBJ1-5,TRBV19,CASSMTGFINQPQHF,TGTGCCAGTAGTATGACAGGGTTTATCAATCAGCCCCAGCATTTT
TRBD2,-,TRBJ2-3,TRBV11-2,CASSLNSGRADTQYF,TGTGCCAGCAGTTTAAATAGCGGGAGAGCAGATACGCAGTATTTT
TRBD2,-,TRBJ2-7,TRBV6-4,CASSCMTSGVYEQYF,TGTGCCAGCAGTTGCATGACTAGCGGGGTTTACGAGCAGTACTTC
-,-,TRBJ1-4,TRBV5-1,CASSEGGITEKLFF,TGCGCCAGCAGCGAGGGAGGTATAACTGAAAAACTGTTTTTT
TRBD1,-,TRBJ1-2,TRBV28,CASSFWTGVGSGYTF,TGTGCCAGCAGTTTCTGGACAGGGGTTGGTTCGGGCTACACCTTC
TRBD1,-,TRBJ2-5,TRBV4-3,CASSQDVWTGTETQYF,TGCGCCAGCAGCCAAGATGTGTGGACAGGGACAGAGACCCAGTACTTC
-,-,TRBJ2-2,TRBV11-3,CASNLRRVNTGGELFF,TGTGCCAGCAACCTCCGCCGGGTCAACACGGGCGGGGAGCTGTTTTTT
-,-,TRBJ1-5,TRBV5-8,CASSSGTLHSNQPQHF,TGTGCCAGCAGCTCCGGGACACTCCATAGCAATCAGCCCCAGCATTTT
-,-,TRBJ2-5,TRBV7-2,CASSQWTGGGGTQYF,TGTGCCAGCAGCCAGTGGACGGGGGGCGGCGGGACCCAGTACTTC
-,-,TRBJ1-2,TRBV7-2,CASSLVAVLNYGYTF,TGTGCCAGCAGCTTAGTTGCGGTCTTAAACTATGGCTACACCTTC
-,-,TRBJ2-2,TRBV7-2,CASSWGRVNTGELFF,TGTGCCAGCAGCTGGGGGCGGGTGAACACCGGGGAGCTGTTTTTT
-,-,TRBJ2-2,TRBV11-3,CASSLAAGELFF,TGTGCCAGCAGCTTAGCGGCCGGGGAGCTGTTTTTT
TRBD1,-,TRBJ2-7,TRBV4-3,CASSYHRGQQYF,TGCGCCAGCAGCTACCACAGGGGCCAGCAGTACTTC
-,-,TRBJ2-2,TRBV6-6,CASQGRGGTGELFF,TGTGCCAGTCAGGGAAGAGGTGGCACCGGGGAGCTGTTTTTT
TRBD1,-,TRBJ2-1,TRBV5-6,CASSRDRGLGNEQFF,TGTGCCAGCAGCCGTGACAGGGGGCTGGGCAATGAGCAGTTCTTC
TRBD1,once,TRBJ1-2,TRBV5-1,CASSPTGILTTRGTF,TGCGCCAGCAGCCCGACAGGGATCCTCACGACCCGGGGCACCTTC
-,once,TRBJ1-6,TRBV5-1,CASSLLGHDNSPLHF,TGCGCCAGCAGCTTGCTGGGACACGATAATTCACCCCTCCACTTT
-,-,TRBJ2-7,TRBV14,CASSQTRGAEQYF,TGTGCCAGCAGCCAAACACGGGGGGCCGAGCAGTACTTC
TRBD2,-,TRBJ2-6,TRBV19,CASSYPSGGALVLTF,TGTGCCAGTAGCTATCCCAGCGGGGGGGCCCTCGTCCTGACTTTC
-,-,TRBJ2-3,TRBV20-1,CSASFENTQYF,TGCAGTGCTAGTTTTGAGAATACGCAGTATTTT
TRBD2,-,TRBJ2-2,TRBV12-5,CASGSGLAFTGELFF,TGTGCTAGTGGCTCGGGACTAGCTTTCACCGGGGAGCTGTTTTTT
-,-,TRBJ1-2,TRBV7-9,CASSPTPPRAGYTF,TGTGCCAGCAGCCCGACACCCCCTCGTGCTGGCTACACCTTC
-,few,TRBJ2-5,TRBV4-1,CASSQGGSYQETQYF,TGCGCCAGCAGCCAGGGGGGATCATATCAAGAGACCCAGTACTTC
TRBD1,-,TRBJ2-7,TRBV29-1,CSVPGQGVGQYF,TGCAGCGTTCCGGGACAGGGGGTTGGGCAGTACTTC